This section outlines one TCR beta chain sequence together with its context. Its antigen is unknown. The data derive from a study of T cell responses to AZD1222 COVID-19 vaccine. Study-level points and caveats: Spike-specific TCR breadth and depth rose after two AZD1222 doses.

This CDR3 contains 17 residues. Trimming cost V 3 bases and J 6 bases; bases outside gene matches: 14. Germline V lookup: CDR1 MGHDK, CDR2 SYGVNS. Clones were read by immunoSEQ multiplex PCR, and TCRdb kept only the in-frame ones, dropping some. Of about 90,000 clones listed, about 91% are singletons. The source is an adult who received the AZD1222 COVID-19 vaccine. The sample consisted of peripheral blood, taken 28 days after the second AZD1222 dose. The gene calls are TRBV25-1 and TRBJ2-3; 8 positions match TRBD2. In DNA form, the CDR3 reads TGTGCCAGCAGTGATGGGGGCCTAGCGGGCGGCGCGGATACGCAGTATTTT. As protein: CASSDGGLAGGADTQYF.